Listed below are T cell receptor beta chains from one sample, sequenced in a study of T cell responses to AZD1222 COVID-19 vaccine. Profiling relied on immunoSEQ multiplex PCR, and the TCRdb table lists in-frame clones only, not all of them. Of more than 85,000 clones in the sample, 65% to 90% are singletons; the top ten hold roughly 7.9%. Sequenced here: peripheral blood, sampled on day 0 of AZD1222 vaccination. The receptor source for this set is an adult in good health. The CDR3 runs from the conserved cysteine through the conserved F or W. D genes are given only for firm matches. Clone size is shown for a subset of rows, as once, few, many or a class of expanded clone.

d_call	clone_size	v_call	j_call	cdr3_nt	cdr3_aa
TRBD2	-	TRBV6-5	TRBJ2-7	TGTGCCAGCCTAAATCCCGGGACTAGTGCTTACGAGCAGTACTTC	CASLNPGTSAYEQYF
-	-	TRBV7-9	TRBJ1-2	TGTGCCAGCAGCGACGAGACAAGTCCCTACACCTTC	CASSDETSPYTF
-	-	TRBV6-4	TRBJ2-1	TGTGCCAGCAGCCTAGACCGGGACACTGAGCAGTTCTTC	CASSLDRDTEQFF
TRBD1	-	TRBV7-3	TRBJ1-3	TGTGCCAGCAGCAACAGGACAGGGCCGTCTGGAAACACCATATATTTT	CASSNRTGPSGNTIYF
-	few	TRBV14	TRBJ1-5	TGTGCCAGCAGCCAAGATGGAGGTCCCGTCAGTAGCAATCAGCCCCAGCATTTT	CASSQDGGPVSSNQPQHF
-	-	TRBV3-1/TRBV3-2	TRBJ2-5	TGTGCCAGCAGCCAAGGCGGAGAGACCCAGTACTTC	CASSQGGETQYF
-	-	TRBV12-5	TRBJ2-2	TGTGCTAGTGGTTTGGGGGGTCTGGACACCGGGGAGCTGTTTTTT	CASGLGGLDTGELFF
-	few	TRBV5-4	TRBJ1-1	TGTGCCAGCAGCACTGGACAGCGGCGGACTGAAGCTTTCTTT	CASSTGQRRTEAFF
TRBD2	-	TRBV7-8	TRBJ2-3	TGTGCCAGCAGCTTAGAAGCCGATAGCGGGAGGGATACGCAGTATTTT	CASSLEADSGRDTQYF
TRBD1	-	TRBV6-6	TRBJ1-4	TGTGCCAGCAGTTATGTGACAGGGGCTAATGAAAAACTGTTTTTT	CASSYVTGANEKLFF
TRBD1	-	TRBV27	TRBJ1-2	TGTGCCAGCAGTTCTCACAGGGGTGCTAACTATGGCTACACCTTC	CASSSHRGANYGYTF
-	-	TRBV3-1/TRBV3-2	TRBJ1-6	TGTGCCAGCAGCCCGGACACAGACTCCTATAATTCACCCCTCCACTTT	CASSPDTDSYNSPLHF
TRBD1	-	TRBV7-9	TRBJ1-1	TGTGCCAGCAGCCCCTCGACAGGGATGAACACTGAAGCTTTCTTT	CASSPSTGMNTEAFF
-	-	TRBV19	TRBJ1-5	TGTGCCAGTAATATGGGACGGCAGGGTAGGAAGTTGTATCAGCCCCAGCATTTT	CASNMGRQGRKLYQPQHF
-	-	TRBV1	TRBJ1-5	TGCACCAGCAGCCAAGTCTTGGATGAGACCTGCAATCAGCCCCAGCATTTT	CTSSQVLDETCNQPQHF
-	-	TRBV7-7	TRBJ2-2	TGTGCCAGCAGCTTAAATGGCCTACAAGACACCGGGGAGCTGTTTTTT	CASSLNGLQDTGELFF
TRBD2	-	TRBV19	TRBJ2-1	TGTGCCAGTAGTATTCCGGCTAGCGGGAGCAATGAGCAGTTCTTC	CASSIPASGSNEQFF
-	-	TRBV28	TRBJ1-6	TGTGCCAGCAGTTTAGATGCAGGGACTTGGGATAATTCACCCCTCCACTTT	CASSLDAGTWDNSPLHF
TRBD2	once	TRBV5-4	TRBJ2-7	TGTGCCAGCAGCCCCCGGGGGGGAGAAGAGCAGTACTTC	CASSPRGGEEQYF
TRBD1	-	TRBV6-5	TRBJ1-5	TGTGCCAGCAGCGATGGACAGGTAAATCAGCCCCAGCATTTT	CASSDGQVNQPQHF
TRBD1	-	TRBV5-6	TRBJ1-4	TGTGCCAGCAGCTCCTCCGGGACAGGGTATGGAAAACTGTTTTTT	CASSSSGTGYGKLFF
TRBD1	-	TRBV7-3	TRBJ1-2	TGTGCCAGCAGCTCCGGACAGGGCTATGGCTACACCTTC	CASSSGQGYGYTF
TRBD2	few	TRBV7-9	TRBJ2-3	TGTGCCAGCAGCTTCGACAGGGGAGGACTAGCGGGAGACCCAGATACGCAGTATTTT	CASSFDRGGLAGDPDTQYF
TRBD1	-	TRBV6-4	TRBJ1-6	TGTGCCAGCAGTGGGGACAGGGAAAAGGCTTCACCCCTCCACTTT	CASSGDREKASPLHF
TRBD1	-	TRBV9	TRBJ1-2	TGTGCCAGCAGCGGAACTACAGGGGCTGATGGCTACACCTTC	CASSGTTGADGYTF
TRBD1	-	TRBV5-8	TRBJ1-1	TGTGCCAGCAGCTACGACAGGGGGCGGACTGAAGCTTTCTTT	CASSYDRGRTEAFF
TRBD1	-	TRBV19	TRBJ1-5	TGTGCCAGTAGTCCCCGACAGGGCCGCAATCAGCCCCAGCATTTT	CASSPRQGRNQPQHF
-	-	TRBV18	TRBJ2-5	TGTGCCAGCTCGTCAGCGGGCCAAGAGACCCAGTACTTC	CASSSAGQETQYF
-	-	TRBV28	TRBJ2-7	TGTGCCAGCAGACTTAGCAGGGGCTCCTACGAGCAGTACTTC	CASRLSRGSYEQYF
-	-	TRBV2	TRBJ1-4	TGTGCCAGCAGTGAACTGAACAGAAATGAAAAACTGTTTTTT	CASSELNRNEKLFF
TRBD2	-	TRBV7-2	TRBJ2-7	TGTGCCAGCAGCTTCCTAGCGGTCTCCTACGAGCAGTACTTC	CASSFLAVSYEQYF
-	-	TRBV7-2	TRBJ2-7	TGTGCCAGCAGCCGGGACTCCCGCTCCTACGAGCAGTACTTC	CASSRDSRSYEQYF
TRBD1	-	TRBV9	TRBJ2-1	TGTGCCAGCAGCCAAAAGGGACAGGCTCCGTCCAATGAGCAGTTCTTC	CASSQKGQAPSNEQFF
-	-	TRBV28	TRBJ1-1	TGTGCCACCGGCTTGAGGGCAGCTTTCTTT	CATGLRAAFF
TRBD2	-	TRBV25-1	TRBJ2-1	TGTGCCAGCAGTGCCCATAGCGGGAGGGTGCTCTACAATGAGCAGTTCTTC	CASSAHSGRVLYNEQFF
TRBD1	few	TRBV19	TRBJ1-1	TGTGCCAGTAGCCCGGGACAGGGGGCGACTGAAGCTTTCTTT	CASSPGQGATEAFF